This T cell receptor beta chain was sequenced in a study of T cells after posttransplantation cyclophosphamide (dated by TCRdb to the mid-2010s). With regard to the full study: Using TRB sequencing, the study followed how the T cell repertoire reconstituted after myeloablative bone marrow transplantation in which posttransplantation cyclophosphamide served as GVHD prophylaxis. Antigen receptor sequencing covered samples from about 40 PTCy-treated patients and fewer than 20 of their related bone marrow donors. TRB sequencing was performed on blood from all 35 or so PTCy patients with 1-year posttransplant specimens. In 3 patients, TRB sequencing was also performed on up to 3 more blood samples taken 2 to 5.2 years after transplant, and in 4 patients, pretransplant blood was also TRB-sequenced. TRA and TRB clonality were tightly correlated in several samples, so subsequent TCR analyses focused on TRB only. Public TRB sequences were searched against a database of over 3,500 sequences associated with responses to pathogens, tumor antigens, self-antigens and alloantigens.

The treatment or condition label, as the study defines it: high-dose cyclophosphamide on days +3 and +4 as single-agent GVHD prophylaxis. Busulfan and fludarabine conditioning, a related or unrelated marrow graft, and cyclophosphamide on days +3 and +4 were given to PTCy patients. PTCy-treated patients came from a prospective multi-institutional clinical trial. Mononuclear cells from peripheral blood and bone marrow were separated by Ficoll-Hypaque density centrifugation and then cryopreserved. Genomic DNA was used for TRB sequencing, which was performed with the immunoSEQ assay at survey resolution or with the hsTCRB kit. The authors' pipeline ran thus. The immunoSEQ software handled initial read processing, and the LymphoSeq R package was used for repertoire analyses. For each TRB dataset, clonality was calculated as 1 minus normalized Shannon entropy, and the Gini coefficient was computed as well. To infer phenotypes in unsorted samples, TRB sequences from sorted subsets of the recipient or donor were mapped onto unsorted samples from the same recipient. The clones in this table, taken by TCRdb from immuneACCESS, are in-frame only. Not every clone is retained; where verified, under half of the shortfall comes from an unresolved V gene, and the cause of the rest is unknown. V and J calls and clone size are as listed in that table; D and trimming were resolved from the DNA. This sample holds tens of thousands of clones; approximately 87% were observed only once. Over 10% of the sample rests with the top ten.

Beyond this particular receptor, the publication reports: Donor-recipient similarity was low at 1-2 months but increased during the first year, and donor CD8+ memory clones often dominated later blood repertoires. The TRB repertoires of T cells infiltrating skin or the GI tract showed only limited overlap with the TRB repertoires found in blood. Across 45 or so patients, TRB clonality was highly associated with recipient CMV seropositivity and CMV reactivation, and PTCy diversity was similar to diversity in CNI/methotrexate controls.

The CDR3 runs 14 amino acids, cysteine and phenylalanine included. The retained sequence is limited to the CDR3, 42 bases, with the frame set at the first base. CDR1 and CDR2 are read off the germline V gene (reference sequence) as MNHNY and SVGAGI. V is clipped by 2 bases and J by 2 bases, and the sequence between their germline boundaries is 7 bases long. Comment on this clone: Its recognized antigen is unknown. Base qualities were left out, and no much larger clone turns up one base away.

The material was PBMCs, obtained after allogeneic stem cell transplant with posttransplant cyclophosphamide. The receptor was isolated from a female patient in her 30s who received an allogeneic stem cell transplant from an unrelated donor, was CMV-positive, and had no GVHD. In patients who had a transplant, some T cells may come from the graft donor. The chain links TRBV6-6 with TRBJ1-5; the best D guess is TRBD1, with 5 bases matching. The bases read TGTGCCAGCAGTTACCGGGGGGGCAATCAGCCCCAGCATTTT. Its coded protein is CASSYRGGNQPQHF.